The 19 T cell receptor beta chains presented below share a single source sample, sequenced in a study of T cells in Graves' hyperthyroidism and ophthalmopathy. Researchers amplified the TCR beta CDR3 regions from RNA transcripts. During a first-round RT-PCR of the TCR CDR3, the HTBI primer set was used. TCRdb re-derived calls from the multiplex PCR reads in MiXCR, one entry per CDR3 protein. The sample carries hundreds of thousands of distinct CDR3 sequences, roughly a quarter recorded once. Sequencing was performed on blood. The receptors were gathered from a woman in her twenties or thirties with Graves' ophthalmopathy.

Of note for this clonotype: A much more abundant neighbour one base away suggests this may be a read error. The J gene is TRBJ2-2, the V gene TRBV10-1; 11 bases are shared with TRBD2. The CDR3 loop spans 14 amino acids. Germline V CDR1 and CDR2: WNHNN, SYGVQD (reference sequence). J was trimmed by 3 bases and V by 8 bases; bases with no gene match: 2. CDR3 sequence reads: CASYSGGDTGELFF. In DNA, the CDR3 is TGCGCCAGCTATAGCGGGGGGGACACCGGGGAGCTGTTTTTT.

This clonotype was recorded at least ten times. The CDR3 sequence is CASSVVVADTQYF. In DNA form, the CDR3 reads TGTGCCAGCAGTGTCGTAGTTGCAGATACGCAGTATTTT. The V call is TRBV12-3 or TRBV12-4, the J call TRBJ2-3; no clear D gene. The CDR3 sequence is 13 residues long. Deletions cut 5 bases from V and 4 bases from J, with 10 bases between.

At least ten counts were recorded for this clonotype. The chain uses TRBV20-1 and TRBJ2-7; D is perhaps TRBD1 or TRBD2 (5 bases each). This CDR3 is built from 16 residues. Germline V gene data show CDR1 as DFQATT and CDR2 as SNEGSKA (reference sequence). Trimming cost V 2 bases and J 3 bases, with 20 bases left between them. The CDR3 DNA follows: TGCAGTGCTAGACTCTCCTCGGGACCTAGGGACTACGAGCAGTACTTC. Translating gives CSARLSSGPRDYEQYF.

This clonotype has more than one count but fewer than ten. A clone one base away is much larger, so this may be a read error. The chain is built from TRBV7-2 and TRBJ2-4, with D unclear. Germline lookup yields CDR1 SGHTA and CDR2 FQGNSA. The CDR3 contains 13 residues. CDR3 protein: CASTSAGWNIKYF. CDR3 nucleotide sequence: TGTGCCAGCACCTCTGCAGGCTGGAACATTAAGTACTTC.

The chain joins TRBV28 to TRBJ1-6; perhaps TRBD1 as D (5 bases). There are 15 residues in the CDR3. Germline V gives CDR1 MDHEN, CDR2 SYDVKM. V was clipped by 2 bases and J by 7 bases, with 12 bases between them. The CDR3 protein is CASSLPQGLNSPLHF. The CDR3 DNA is TGTGCCAGCAGTTTACCCCAGGGCCTCAATTCACCCCTCCACTTT.

In its sample, this clonotype was seen many times. This chain joins TRBV11-2 and TRBJ1-2; no clear D. V was cut by 1 base and J by 6 bases, with 6 bases left in between. Germline V gene data show CDR1 as SGHAT and CDR2 as FQNNGV. The CDR3 sequence is 12 residues long. CDR3 DNA: TGTGCCAGCAGCTTAGGAGTGGATGGCTACACCTTC. Protein: CASSLGVDGYTF.

This chain joins TRBV28 and TRBJ1-5; D gene ambiguous. CDR3 size: 17 residues. The germline V gene encodes CDR1 MDHEN and CDR2 SYDVKM. The germline V and J ends were trimmed by 5 bases and 0 bases, with 17 bases remaining between them. The CDR3 bases are TGTGCCAGCAGTCTACGCCCCAGGATGAATAGCAATCAGCCCCAGCATTTT. The encoded protein is CASSLRPRMNSNQPQHF.

This clonotype was recorded many times. The V call is TRBV3-1, the J call TRBJ2-7; D gene unclear. The germline CDR1 and CDR2 sequences are LGHDT and YNNKEL (reference sequence). V lost 4 bases, J lost 7 bases, and 11 bases lay in between. The CDR3 covers 12 residues. CDR3 DNA sequence: TGTGCCAGCAGCCGTTTCGTTCGGGAGCAGTACTTC. As protein: CASSRFVREQYF.

This clonotype was counted ten times or more. V usage is TRBV6-1 and J usage is TRBJ1-1, with 7 bases fitting TRBD1. The CDR3 loop spans 14 amino acids. Germline-derived CDR1 and CDR2 are MNHNS and SASEGT. V shed 5 bases, J shed 4 bases, and the junction held 7 bases outside the gene matches. This chain's CDR3 is CASSKQGYGTEAFF. The CDR3 bases are TGTGCCAGCAGTAAACAGGGGTACGGCACTGAAGCTTTCTTT.

The genes are TRBV18 and TRBJ2-5; D tentatively fits TRBD1 or TRBD2 (5 bases each). V lost 0 bases to trimming and J lost 2 bases, with 13 bases between them. The CDR3 is made up of 16 amino acids. CDR1 and CDR2 (germline): KGHSH, LQKENI. This chain's CDR3 is CASSPPDGGQQETQYF. DNA for the CDR3: TGTGCCAGCTCACCACCGGATGGGGGTCAACAAGAGACCCAGTACTTC.

This clonotype came up many times. This sequence joins TRBV6-5 and TRBJ1-2, with 8 bases lining up with TRBD1. The CDR3 runs 13 residues. V lost 4 bases to trimming and J lost 7 bases; unmatched junction nucleotides: 5. Germline CDR1 and CDR2: MNHEY and SVGAGI. CDR3: CASSSTGGVGYTF. CDR3 coding DNA: TGTGCCAGCAGTTCAACAGGGGGTGTTGGCTACACCTTC.

A note on this clonotype: This could be a read error, since a much larger clone is one nucleotide away. The chain has TRBV14 and TRBJ2-5; a possible D gene is TRBD2 (6 bases). The CDR3 runs 14 residues. Germline values: CDR1 SGHDN, CDR2 FVKESK. CDR3 protein: CASSHPLAEETKYF. The CDR3 coding sequence is TGTGCCAGCAGCCACCCTTTAGCGGAAGAGACCAAGTACTTC.

The table lists this clonotype with many counts. The J gene is TRBJ1-5, the V gene TRBV20-1, with a weak D call TRBD1 (5 bases). V was clipped by 6 bases and J by 6 bases, with 24 bases between them. Germline CDR1 is DFQATT and CDR2 is SNEGSKA (reference sequence). This CDR3 is 16 amino acids long. Here the CDR3 DNA reads TGCAGTGCCGCGGGGGTTGGGTCCTCCGTTAGTCAGCCCCAGCATTTT. Amino acid sequence: CSAAGVGSSVSQPQHF.

This clonotype was recorded at least ten times. The chain employs TRBV6-2 or TRBV6-3 and TRBJ2-5, with D perhaps TRBD2 (5 bases). With 8 bases removed from V and 5 bases from J, the gap between germline ends came to 12 bases. Germline V lookup: CDR1 MNHEY, CDR2 SVGEGT. The CDR3 is 12 amino acids. CDR3 DNA: TGTGCCAGCGCGGAGGCCCGGGAGACCCAGTACTTC. Translation: CASAEARETQYF.

The rearrangement links TRBV6-5 to TRBJ1-3, with no clear D. The CDR3 covers 17 residues. The V gene's germline CDR1 is MNHEY and CDR2 SVGAGI. V dropped 2 bases and J dropped 2 bases, with 16 bases sitting between them. CDR3 DNA: TGTGCCAGCAGTTACACATGGAAGTTCCCGGCTGGAAACACCATATATTTT. It encodes CASSYTWKFPAGNTIYF.

J is TRBJ1-5 and V is TRBV10-3, with D unresolved. This CDR3 region has 14 residues. V dropped 2 bases and J dropped 5 bases, with 10 bases sitting between them. Germline lookup yields CDR1 ENHRY and CDR2 SYGVKD. The CDR3 region is CAISETRADQPQHF. CDR3 in DNA: TGTGCCATCAGTGAGACTAGGGCGGATCAGCCCCAGCATTTT.

This clonotype was detected ten times or more. The V gene is TRBV29-1, the J gene TRBJ2-5; D is possibly TRBD1 or TRBD2 (5 bases each). Between the trimmed V and J ends, which lost 5 bases and 5 bases, there was a span of 15 bases. The CDR3 loop spans 13 amino acids. Germline CDR1 reads SQVTM; CDR2 reads ANQGSEA. CDR3 amino acids: CSVLRGVGETQYF. CDR3 nucleotides: TGCAGCGTTCTTAGAGGGGTAGGGGAGACCCAGTACTTC.

This clonotype was observed a handful of times. The V gene is TRBV4-3, the J gene TRBJ1-3; D is unclear. Per germline, CDR1 LGHNA and CDR2 YSLEER. Trimming pared 0 bases from V and 4 bases from J, leaving 7 bases between. The CDR3 totals 14 residues. CDR3 DNA: TGCGCCAGCAGCCAAGACGGGAACGGAAACACCATATATTTT. Its protein is CASSQDGNGNTIYF.

This clonotype was observed a handful of times. The V and J genes are TRBV6-2 or TRBV6-3 and TRBJ2-5; 9 nucleotides align to TRBD2. The CDR3 covers 14 residues. The germline CDR1 and CDR2 sequences are MNHEY and SVGEGT. V gave up 7 bases and J gave up 4 bases; unmatched junction bases: 7. As DNA, the CDR3 is TGTGCCAGCACCGACCGCGGGGGGGTAGAGACCCAGTACTTC. Protein sequence: CASTDRGGVETQYF.